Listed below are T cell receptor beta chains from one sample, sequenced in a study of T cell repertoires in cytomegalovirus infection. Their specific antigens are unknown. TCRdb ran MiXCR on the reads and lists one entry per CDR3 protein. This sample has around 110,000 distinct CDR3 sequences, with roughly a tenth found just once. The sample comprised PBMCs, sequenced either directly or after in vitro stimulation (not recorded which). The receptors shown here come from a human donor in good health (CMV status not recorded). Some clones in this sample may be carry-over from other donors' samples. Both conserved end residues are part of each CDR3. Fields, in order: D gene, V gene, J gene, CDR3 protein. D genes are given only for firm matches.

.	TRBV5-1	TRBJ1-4	CASSRTQATNEKLFF
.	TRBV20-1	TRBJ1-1	CSASLRQDTEAFF
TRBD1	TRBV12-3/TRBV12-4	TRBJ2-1	CASSPTRVSGTGGNEQFF
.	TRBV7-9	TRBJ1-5	CASSLSQGSSNQPQHF
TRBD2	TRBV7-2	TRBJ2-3	CASSLYGRAGDTQYF
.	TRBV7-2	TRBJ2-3	CASSLPPGLSTDTQYF
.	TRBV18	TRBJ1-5	CASSSEVANQPQHF
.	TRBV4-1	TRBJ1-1	CASSQAGRRGMNTEAFF
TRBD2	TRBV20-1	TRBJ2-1	CSASPGLANEQFF
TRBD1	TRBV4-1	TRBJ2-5	CASSDHRRQGVGRETQYF
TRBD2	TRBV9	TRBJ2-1	CASSVGRRAGGINNEQFF
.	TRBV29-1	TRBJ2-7	CSVEKAGRYF
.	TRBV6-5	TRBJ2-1	CASSITRFSYNEQFF
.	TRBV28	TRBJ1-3	CAAQGRRSGNTIYF
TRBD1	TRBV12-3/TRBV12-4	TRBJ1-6	CASSVRGTISPLHF
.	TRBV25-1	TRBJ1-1	CALLGTLNTEAFF
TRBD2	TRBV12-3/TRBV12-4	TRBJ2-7	CASSHRTSGFYEQYF
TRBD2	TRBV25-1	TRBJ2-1	CATHPAPASGSYEQFF
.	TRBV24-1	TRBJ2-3	CATRAGSTDTQYF
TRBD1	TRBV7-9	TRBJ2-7	CASSLTGDVSEQYF
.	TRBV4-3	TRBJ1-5	CASSQDPNSNQPQHF
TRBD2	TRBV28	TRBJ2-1	CASLPGASGNNEQFF